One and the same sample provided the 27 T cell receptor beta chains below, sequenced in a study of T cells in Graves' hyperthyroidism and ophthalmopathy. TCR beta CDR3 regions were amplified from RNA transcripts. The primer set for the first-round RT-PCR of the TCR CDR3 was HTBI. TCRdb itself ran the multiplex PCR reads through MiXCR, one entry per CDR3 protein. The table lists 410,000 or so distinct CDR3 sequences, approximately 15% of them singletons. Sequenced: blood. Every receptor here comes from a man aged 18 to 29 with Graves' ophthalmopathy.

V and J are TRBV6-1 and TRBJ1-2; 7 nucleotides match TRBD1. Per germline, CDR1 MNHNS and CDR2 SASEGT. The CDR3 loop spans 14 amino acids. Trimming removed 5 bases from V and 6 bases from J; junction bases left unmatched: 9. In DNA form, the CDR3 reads TGTGCCAGCAGTATTTCCGACAGGGCTCATGGCTACACCTTC. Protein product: CASSISDRAHGYTF.

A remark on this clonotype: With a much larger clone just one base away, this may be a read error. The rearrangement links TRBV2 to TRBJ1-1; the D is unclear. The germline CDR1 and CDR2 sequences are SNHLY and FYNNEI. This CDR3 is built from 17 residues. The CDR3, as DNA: TGTGCCAGCAGTGAAAAGGTGACACAAGTTATGAACGCTGAAGCTTTCTTT. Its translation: CASSEKVTQVMNAEAFF. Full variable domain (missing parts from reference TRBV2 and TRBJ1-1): EPEVTQTPSHQVTQMGQEVILRCVPISNHLYFYWYRQILGQKVEFLVSFYNNEISEKSEIFDDQFSVERPDGSNFTLKIRSTKLEDSAMYFCASSEKVTQVMNAEAFFGQGTRLTVV.

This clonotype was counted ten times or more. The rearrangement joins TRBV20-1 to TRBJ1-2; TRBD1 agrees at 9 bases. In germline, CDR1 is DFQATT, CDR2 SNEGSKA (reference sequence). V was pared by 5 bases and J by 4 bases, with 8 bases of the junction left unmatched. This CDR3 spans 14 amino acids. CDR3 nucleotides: TGCAGTGCTCCAACCGGGACAGGGACCTATGGCTACACCTTC. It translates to CSAPTGTGTYGYTF.

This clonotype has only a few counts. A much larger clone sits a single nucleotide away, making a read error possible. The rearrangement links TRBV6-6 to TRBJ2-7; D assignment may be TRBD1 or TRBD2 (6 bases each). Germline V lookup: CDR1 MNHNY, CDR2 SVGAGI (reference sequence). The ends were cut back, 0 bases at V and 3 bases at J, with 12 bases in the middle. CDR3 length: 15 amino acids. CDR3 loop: CASSYSGGWDYEQYF. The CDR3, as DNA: TGTGCCAGCAGTTACTCCGGGGGCTGGGACTACGAGCAGTACTTC.

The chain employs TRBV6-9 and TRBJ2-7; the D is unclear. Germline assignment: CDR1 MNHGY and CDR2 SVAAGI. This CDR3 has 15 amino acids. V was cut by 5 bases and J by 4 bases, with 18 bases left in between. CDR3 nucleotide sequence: TGTGCCAGCAGTGTATTCCAATCGGCGCCTTACGAGCAGTACTTC. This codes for CASSVFQSAPYEQYF.

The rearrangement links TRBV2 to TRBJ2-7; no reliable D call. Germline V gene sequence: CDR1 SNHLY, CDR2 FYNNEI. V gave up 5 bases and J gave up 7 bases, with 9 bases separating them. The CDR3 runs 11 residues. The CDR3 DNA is TGTGCCAGCAGTAGTCAGGAGGAGCAGTACTTC. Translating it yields CASSSQEEQYF.

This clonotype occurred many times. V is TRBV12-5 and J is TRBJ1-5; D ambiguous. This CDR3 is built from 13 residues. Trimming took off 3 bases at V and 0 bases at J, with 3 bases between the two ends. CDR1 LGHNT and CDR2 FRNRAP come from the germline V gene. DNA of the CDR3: TGTGCTAGTGGTTTAGATAGCAATCAGCCCCAGCATTTT. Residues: CASGLDSNQPQHF.

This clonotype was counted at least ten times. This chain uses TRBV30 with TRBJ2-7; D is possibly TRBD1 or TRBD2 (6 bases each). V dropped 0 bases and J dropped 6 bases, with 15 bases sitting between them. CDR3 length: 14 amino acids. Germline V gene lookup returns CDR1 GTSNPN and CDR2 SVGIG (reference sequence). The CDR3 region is CAWSVRRGFSEQYF. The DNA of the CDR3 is TGTGCCTGGAGTGTCCGGAGGGGGTTTAGCGAGCAGTACTTC.

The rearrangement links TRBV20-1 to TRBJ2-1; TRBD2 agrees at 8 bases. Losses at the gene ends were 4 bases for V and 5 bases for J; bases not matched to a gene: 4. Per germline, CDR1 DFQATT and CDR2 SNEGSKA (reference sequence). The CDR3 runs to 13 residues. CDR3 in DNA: TGCAGTGCTATTAGCGGGACAAACAATGAGCAGTTCTTC. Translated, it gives CSAISGTNNEQFF.

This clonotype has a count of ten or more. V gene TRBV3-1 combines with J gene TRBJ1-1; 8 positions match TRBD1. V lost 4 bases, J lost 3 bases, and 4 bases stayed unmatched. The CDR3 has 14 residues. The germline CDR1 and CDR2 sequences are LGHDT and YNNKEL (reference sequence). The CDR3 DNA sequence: TGTGCCAGCAGCCCCCTGACAGGGGACACTGAAGCTTTCTTT. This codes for CASSPLTGDTEAFF.

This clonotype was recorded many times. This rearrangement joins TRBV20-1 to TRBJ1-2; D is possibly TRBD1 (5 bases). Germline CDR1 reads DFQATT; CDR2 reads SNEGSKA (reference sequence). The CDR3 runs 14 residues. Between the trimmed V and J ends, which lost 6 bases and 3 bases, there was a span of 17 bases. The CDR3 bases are TGCAGTGCAACACCGGGACGGATGGACTATGGCTACACCTTC. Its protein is CSATPGRMDYGYTF.

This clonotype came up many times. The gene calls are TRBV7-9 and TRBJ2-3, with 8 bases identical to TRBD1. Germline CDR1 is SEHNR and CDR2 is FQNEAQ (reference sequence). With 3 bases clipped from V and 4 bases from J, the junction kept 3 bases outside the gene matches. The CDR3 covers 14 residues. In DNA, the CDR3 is TGTGCCAGCAGCTTCGGACAGGGACCAGATACGCAGTATTTT. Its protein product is CASSFGQGPDTQYF.

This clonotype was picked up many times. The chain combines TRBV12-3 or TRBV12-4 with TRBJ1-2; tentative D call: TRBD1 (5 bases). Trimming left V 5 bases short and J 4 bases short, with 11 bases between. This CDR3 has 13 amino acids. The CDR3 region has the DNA TGTGCCAGCAGTCCCGGGGCAGTCTATGGCTACACCTTC. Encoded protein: CASSPGAVYGYTF.

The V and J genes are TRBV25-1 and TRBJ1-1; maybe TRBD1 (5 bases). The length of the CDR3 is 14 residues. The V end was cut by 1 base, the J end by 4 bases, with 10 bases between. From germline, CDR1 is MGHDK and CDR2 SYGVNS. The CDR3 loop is CASSESRESTEAFF. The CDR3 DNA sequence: TGTGCCAGCAGTGAATCCAGGGAGTCCACTGAAGCTTTCTTT.

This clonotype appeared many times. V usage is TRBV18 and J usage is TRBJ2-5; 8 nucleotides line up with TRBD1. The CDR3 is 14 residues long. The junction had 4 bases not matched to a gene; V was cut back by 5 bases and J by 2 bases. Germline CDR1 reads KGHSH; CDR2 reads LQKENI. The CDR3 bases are TGTGCCAGCTCATTGGGACAGGAGCAAGAGACCCAGTACTTC. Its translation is CASSLGQEQETQYF.

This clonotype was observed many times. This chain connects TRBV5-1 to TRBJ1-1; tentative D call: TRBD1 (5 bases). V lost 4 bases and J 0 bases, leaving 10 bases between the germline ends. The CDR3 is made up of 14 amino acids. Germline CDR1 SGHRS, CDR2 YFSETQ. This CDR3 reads CASSGSGMNTEAFF. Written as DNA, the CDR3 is TGCGCCAGCAGCGGGTCAGGGATGAACACTGAAGCTTTCTTT.

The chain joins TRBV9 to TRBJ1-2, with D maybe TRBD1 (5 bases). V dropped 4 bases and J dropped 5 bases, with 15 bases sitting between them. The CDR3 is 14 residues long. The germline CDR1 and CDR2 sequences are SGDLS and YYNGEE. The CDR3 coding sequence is TGTGCCAGCAGCTCAAGGGGAGGACCGTATGGCTACACCTTC. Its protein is CASSSRGGPYGYTF.

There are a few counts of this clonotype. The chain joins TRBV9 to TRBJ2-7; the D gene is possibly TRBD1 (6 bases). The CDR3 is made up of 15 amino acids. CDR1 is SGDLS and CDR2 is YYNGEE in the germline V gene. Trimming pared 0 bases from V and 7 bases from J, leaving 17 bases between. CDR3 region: CASSVEGTTLREQYF. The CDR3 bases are TGTGCCAGCAGCGTAGAGGGGACAACTCTACGGGAGCAGTACTTC.

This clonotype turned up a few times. The CDR3 sequence is CATGPGDRETQYF. The DNA for the CDR3 is TGTGCCACCGGGCCCGGGGATCGGGAGACCCAGTACTTC. The gene calls are TRBV24-1 and TRBJ2-5, with a weak D call TRBD2 (5 bases). V lost 9 bases and J lost 5, with 15 bases in between. The CDR3 covers 13 residues. Germline V lookup: CDR1 KGHDR, CDR2 SFDVKD.

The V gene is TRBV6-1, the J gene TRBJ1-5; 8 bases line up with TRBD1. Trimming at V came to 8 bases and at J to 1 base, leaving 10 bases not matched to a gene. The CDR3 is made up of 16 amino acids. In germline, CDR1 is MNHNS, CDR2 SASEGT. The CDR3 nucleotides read TGTGCCAGCTCCCGTAGCAGGGGGCTGAGCAATCAGCCCCAGCATTTT. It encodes CASSRSRGLSNQPQHF.

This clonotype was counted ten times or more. The CDR3 DNA follows: TGTGCCATCAGTCAGGATTTATCCGGGTATGGCTACACCTTC. It is translated as CAISQDLSGYGYTF. This sequence joins TRBV10-3 and TRBJ1-2, with D unresolved. Germline V gene sequence: CDR1 ENHRY, CDR2 SYGVKD. The length of the CDR3 is 14 residues. The V end lost 5 bases, the J end lost 5 bases, and 15 bases lay between the germline ends.

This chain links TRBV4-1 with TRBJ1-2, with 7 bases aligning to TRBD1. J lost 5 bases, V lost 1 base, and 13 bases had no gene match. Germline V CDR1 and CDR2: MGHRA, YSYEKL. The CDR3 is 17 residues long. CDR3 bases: TGCGCCAGCAGCCAAGCTCTAACAGGGGATGGAACGTATGGCTACACCTTC. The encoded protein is CASSQALTGDGTYGYTF.

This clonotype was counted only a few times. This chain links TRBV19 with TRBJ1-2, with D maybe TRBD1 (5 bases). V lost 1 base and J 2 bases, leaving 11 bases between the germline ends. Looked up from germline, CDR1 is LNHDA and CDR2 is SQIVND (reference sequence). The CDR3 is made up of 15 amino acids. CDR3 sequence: CASSIGLRQNYGYTF. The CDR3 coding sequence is TGTGCCAGTAGTATAGGCCTGAGACAGAACTATGGCTACACCTTC. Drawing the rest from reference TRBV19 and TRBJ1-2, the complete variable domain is DGGITQSPKYLFRKEGQNVTLSCEQNLNHDAMYWYRQDPGQGLRLIYYSQIVNDFQKGDIAEGYSVSREKKESFPLTVTSAQKNPTAFYLCASSIGLRQNYGYTFGSGTRLTVV.

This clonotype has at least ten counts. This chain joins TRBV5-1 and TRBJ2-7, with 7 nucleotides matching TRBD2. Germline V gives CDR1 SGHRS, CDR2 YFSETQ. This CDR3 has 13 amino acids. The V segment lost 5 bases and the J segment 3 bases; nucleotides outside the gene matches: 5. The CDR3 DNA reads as TGCGCCAGCAGGCCAAGCGGGGACTACGAGCAGTACTTC. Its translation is CASRPSGDYEQYF.

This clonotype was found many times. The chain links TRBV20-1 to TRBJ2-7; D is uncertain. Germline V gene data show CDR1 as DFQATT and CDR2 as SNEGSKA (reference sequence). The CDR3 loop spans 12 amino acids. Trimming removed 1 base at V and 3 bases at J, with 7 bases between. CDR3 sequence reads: CSARGVSYEQYF. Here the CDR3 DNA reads TGCAGTGCTAGAGGTGTGAGCTACGAGCAGTACTTC.

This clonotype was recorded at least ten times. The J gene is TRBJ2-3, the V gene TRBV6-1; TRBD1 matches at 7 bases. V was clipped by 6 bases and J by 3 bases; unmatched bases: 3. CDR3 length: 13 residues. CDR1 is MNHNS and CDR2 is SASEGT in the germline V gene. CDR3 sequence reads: CASRRTGTDTQYF. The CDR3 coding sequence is TGTGCCAGCAGACGGACAGGTACAGATACGCAGTATTTT.

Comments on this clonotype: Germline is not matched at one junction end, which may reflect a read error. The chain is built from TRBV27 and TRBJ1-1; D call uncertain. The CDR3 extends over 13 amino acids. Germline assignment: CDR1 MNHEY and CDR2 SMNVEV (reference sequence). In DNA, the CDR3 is TGTGCCAGCAGTTTATTGGTGAACACTGAAGCTTCCTTT. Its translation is CASSLLVNTEASF.